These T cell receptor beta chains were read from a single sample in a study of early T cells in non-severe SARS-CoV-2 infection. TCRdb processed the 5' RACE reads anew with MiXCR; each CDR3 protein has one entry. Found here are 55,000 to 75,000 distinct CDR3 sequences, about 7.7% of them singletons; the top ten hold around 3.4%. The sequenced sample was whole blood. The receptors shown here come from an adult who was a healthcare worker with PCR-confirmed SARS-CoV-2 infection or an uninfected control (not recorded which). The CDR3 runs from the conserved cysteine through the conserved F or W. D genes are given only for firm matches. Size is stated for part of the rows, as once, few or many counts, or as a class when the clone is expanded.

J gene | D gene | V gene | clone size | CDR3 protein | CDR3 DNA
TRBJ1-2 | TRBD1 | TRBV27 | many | CASSTGANYGYTF | TGTGCCAGCAGTACAGGGGCCAACTATGGCTACACCTTC
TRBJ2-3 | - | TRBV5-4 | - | CASTWRGLTDTQYF | TGTGCCAGCACCTGGAGGGGACTCACAGATACGCAGTATTTT
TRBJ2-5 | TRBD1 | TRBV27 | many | CASSSPGQGRFRETQYF | TGTGCCAGCAGTTCCCCGGGACAGGGGAGATTTAGAGAGACCCAGTACTTC
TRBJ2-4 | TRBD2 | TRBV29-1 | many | CSVTGGSEDIQYF | TGCAGCGTTACCGGGGGGTCCGAAGACATTCAGTACTTC
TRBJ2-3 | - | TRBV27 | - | CASSSRGYTDTQYF | TGTGCCAGCAGTTCAAGGGGTTACACAGATACGCAGTATTTT
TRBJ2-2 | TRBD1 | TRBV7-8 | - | CASSPSDRGTGELFF | TGTGCCAGCAGCCCCAGCGACAGGGGCACCGGGGAGCTGTTTTTT
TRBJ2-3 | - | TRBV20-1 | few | CSASLAASTDTQYF | TGCAGTGCTAGCTTAGCGGCCAGCACAGATACGCAGTATTTT
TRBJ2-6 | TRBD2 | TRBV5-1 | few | CASSLRLAGSTLSGANVLTF | TGCGCCAGCAGCTTGCGGCTAGCGGGCTCTACCCTCTCTGGGGCCAACGTCCTGACTTTC
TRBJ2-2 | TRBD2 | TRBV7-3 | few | CASSFGLAVNTGELFF | TGTGCCAGCAGCTTCGGACTAGCGGTAAACACCGGGGAGCTGTTTTTT
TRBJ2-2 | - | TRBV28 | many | CASSQDPTGELFF | TGTGCCAGCTCACAGGACCCCACCGGGGAGCTGTTTTTT
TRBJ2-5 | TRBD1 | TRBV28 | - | CASRTGGKETQYF | TGTGCCAGCAGAACAGGGGGCAAAGAGACCCAGTACTTC
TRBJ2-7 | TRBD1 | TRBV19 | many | CASSTRQGRQYF | TGTGCCAGTAGTACCCGACAGGGGAGGCAGTACTTC
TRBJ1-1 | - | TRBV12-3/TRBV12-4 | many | CASSFGGLGTEAFF | TGTGCCAGCAGTTTCGGGGGGCTGGGCACTGAAGCTTTCTTT
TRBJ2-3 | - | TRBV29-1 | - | CSARRRAQKDTQYF | TGCAGCGCCCGACGACGGGCTCAGAAAGATACGCAGTATTTT
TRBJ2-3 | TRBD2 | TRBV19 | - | CASSIDRGSSGHTDTQYF | TGTGCCAGTAGTATAGATCGGGGGAGTAGCGGGCACACAGATACGCAGTATTTT
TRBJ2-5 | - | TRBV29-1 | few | CSVGPTETQYF | TGCAGCGTTGGCCCTACAGAGACCCAGTACTTC
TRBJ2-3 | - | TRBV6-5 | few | CASSYPGADTQYF | TGTGCCAGCAGTTACCCGGGGGCTGATACGCAGTATTTT
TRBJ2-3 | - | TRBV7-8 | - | CASSQGGVGTDTQYF | TGTGCCAGCAGCCAGGGGGGGGTGGGCACAGATACGCAGTATTTT
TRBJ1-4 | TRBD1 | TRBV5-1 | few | CASSIPDRGEKLFF | TGCGCCAGCAGCATACCGGACAGGGGCGAAAAACTGTTTTTT
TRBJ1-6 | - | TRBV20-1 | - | CSAREGLGYSPLHF | TGCAGTGCTAGAGAAGGATTAGGTTATTCACCCCTCCACTTT
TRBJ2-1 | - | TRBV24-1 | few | CATLGMGDEQFF | TGTGCCACCCTAGGTATGGGGGATGAGCAGTTCTTC
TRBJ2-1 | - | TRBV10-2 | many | CASSWDNEQFF | TGCGCCAGCAGTTGGGACAATGAGCAGTTCTTC
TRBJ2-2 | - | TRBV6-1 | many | CASSDGNTGELFF | TGTGCCAGCTCTGATGGGAACACCGGGGAGCTGTTTTTT
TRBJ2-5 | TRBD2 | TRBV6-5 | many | CASRGLAGGETQYF | TGTGCCAGCAGAGGACTAGCGGGTGGAGAGACCCAGTACTTC
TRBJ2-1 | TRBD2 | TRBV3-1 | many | CASSLAGGPGNEQFF | TGTGCCAGCAGCCTAGCGGGAGGGCCTGGAAATGAGCAGTTCTTC
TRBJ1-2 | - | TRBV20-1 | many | CSARRRGNYGYTF | TGCAGTGCACGACGCAGGGGAAACTATGGCTACACCTTC
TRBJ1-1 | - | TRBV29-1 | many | CSVEEIEGIMNTEAFF | TGCAGCGTTGAAGAGATCGAGGGGATCATGAACACTGAAGCTTTCTTT
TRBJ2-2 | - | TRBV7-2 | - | CASSLGADNTGELFF | TGTGCCAGCAGCTTAGGAGCGGACAACACCGGGGAGCTGTTTTTT
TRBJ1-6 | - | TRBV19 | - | CASSAQNSPLHF | TGTGCCAGTAGTGCCCAAAATTCACCCCTCCACTTT
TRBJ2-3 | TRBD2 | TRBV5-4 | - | CASNSRLSGSPDTQYF | TGTGCCAGCAACTCCCGACTGAGCGGGAGTCCAGATACGCAGTATTTT
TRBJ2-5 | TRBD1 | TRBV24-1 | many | CATSDSQTGGGETQYF | TGTGCCACCAGTGACTCTCAGACAGGGGGCGGTGAGACCCAGTACTTC
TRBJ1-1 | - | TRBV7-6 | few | CASSSRTGTDEAFF | TGTGCCAGCAGCTCCAGAACCGGGACCGATGAAGCTTTCTTT
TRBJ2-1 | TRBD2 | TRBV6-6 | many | CASRAHLSGRANLNEQFF | TGTGCCAGCAGAGCCCATTTAAGCGGGAGGGCCAACCTTAATGAGCAGTTCTTC
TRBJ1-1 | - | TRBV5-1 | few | CASSFAENTEAFF | TGCGCCAGCAGCTTCGCCGAGAACACTGAAGCTTTCTTT
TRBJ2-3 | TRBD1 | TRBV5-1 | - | CASSQGQGAPDTQYF | TGCGCCAGCAGCCAAGGACAGGGGGCTCCAGATACGCAGTATTTT
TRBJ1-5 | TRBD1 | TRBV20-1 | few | CSARDRRGQSLHQPQHF | TGCAGTGCTAGAGATCGGAGGGGACAGAGCCTCCACCAGCCCCAGCATTTT
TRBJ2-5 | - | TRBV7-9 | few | CASSLGDTPEGQYF | TGTGCCAGCAGCTTAGGGGATACACCCGAAGGCCAGTACTTC
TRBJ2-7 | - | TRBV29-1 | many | CSVVWGNEQYF | TGCAGCGTTGTATGGGGGAACGAGCAGTACTTC
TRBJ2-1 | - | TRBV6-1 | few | CASSPRTSYYNEQFF | TGTGCCAGCAGCCCAAGGACCTCCTACTACAATGAGCAGTTCTTC